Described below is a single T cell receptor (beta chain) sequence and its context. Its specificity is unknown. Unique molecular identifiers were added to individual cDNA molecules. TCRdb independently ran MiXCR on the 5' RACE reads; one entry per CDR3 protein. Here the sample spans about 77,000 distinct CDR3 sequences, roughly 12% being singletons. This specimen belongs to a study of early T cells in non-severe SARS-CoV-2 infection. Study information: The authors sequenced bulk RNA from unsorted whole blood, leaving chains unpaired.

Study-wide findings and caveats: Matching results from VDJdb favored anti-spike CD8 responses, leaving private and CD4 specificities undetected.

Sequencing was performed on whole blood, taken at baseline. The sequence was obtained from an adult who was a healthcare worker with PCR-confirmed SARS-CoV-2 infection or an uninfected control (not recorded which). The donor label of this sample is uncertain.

This CDR3 is CSAREGASGYYEQYF. In DNA form, the CDR3 reads TGCAGTGCTAGAGAAGGGGCTAGCGGCTACTACGAGCAGTACTTC. The rearrangement links TRBV20-1 to TRBJ2-7, with 7 bases that match TRBD2. CDR3 length: 15 amino acids. With V trimmed by 0 bases and J by 3 bases, 8 bases remained unmatched. The germline V gene has CDR1 DFQATT and CDR2 SNEGSKA (reference sequence).